This T cell receptor beta chain was identified during a study of blood T cells in healthy people across ages. Then a second PCR, running roughly 6 to 12 cycles, was carried out with a sample-barcoded 5' primer and a J-beta primer mix. Individual samples furnished no less than 2.5 million CDR3-containing paired-end reads apiece. TCRdb re-analysed the 5' RACE reads in MiXCR, keeping a single row per CDR3 protein. The sample contains approximately 1.5 million distinct CDR3 sequences, about 42% of which appear only once. In terms of origin and age, donors were healthy Caucasian individuals from Russia aged about 6 to 95. The authors extracted at least 6 micrograms of total RNA per sample. This clonotype was counted a few times. The junction shows a germline mismatch at one end, possibly a read error. The sequenced material came from blood. The receptor comes from a woman aged 18-35 years in good health.

The CDR3 spells CASSLETRSYNEQYF. CDR3 nucleotide sequence: TGTGCCAGCAGCTTAGAGACACGCTCCTACAATGAGCAGTACTTC. This rearrangement joins TRBV5-1 to TRBJ2-7, with unresolved D. This CDR3 contains 15 residues. Germline V gene data show CDR1 as SGHRS and CDR2 as YFSETQ.